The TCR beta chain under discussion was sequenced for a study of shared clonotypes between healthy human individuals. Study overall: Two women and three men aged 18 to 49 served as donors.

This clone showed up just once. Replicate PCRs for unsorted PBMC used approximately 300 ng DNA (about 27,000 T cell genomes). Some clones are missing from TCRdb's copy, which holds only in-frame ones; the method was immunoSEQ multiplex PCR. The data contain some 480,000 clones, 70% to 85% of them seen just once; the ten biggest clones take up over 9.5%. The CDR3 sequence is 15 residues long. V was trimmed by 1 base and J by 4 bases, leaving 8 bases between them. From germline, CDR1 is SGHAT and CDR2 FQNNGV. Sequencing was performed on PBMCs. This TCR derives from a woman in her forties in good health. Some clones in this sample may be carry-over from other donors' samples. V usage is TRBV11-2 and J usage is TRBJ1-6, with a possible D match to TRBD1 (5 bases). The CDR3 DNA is TGTGCCAGCAGCTTAGGCGGGGGGTATAATTCACCCCTCCACTTT. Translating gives CASSLGGGYNSPLHF.